The 21 T cell receptor beta chains below come from one sample, sequenced in a study of cytomegalovirus exposure and HLA in healthy donors. The PCR contained 60 Vbeta and 13 Jbeta primers. The method was immunoSEQ multiplex PCR; TCRdb's version includes in-frame clones alone and lacks a portion of them. The table records about 130,000 clones, over 60% of them present only once. Sequenced material: PBMCs. Receptor source: a human donor in good health.

This clone has a handful of counts. V and J are TRBV7-8 and TRBJ2-5; D is unclear. This CDR3 comprises 16 residues. Germline lookup yields CDR1 SGHVS and CDR2 FQNEAQ. The V and J ends lost 6 bases and 5 bases respectively, with 22 bases between them. The DNA of the CDR3 is TGTGCCAGCAGTTCGACGGTGGGCTTTGGTGTGGAGACCCAGTACTTC. Encoded protein: CASSSTVGFGVETQYF.

The genes are TRBV7-9 and TRBJ1-2; D ambiguous. The germline CDR1 and CDR2 sequences are SEHNR and FQNEAQ (reference sequence). Trimming took 6 bases from V and 4 from J, leaving 15 bases between them. CDR3 length: 14 residues. The CDR3 region is CASSWRESGYGYTF. Here the CDR3 DNA reads TGTGCCAGCAGTTGGAGGGAGTCGGGCTATGGCTACACCTTC.

The rearrangement uses TRBV5-4 and TRBJ2-1; maybe TRBD2 (7 bases). V lost 4 bases, J lost 7 bases, and 18 bases lay in between. Per germline, CDR1 SGHNT and CDR2 YYREEE (reference sequence). This CDR3 contains 15 residues. CDR3 amino acids: CASSTGGAGGNEQFF. CDR3 DNA sequence: TGTGCCAGCAGCACTGGGGGGGCCGGGGGAAATGAGCAGTTCTTC.

A remark on this clone: Relative to the germline gene, one junction end is altered; a read error may explain this. The rearrangement joins TRBV7-9 to TRBJ2-1, with 16 bases fitting TRBD2. The CDR3 covers 14 residues. Germline V gives CDR1 SEHNR, CDR2 FQNEAQ (reference sequence). In nucleotides, the CDR3 is TGTTCCAGCGGAGAGGGACTAGCGGGAGGGCCTACCCTCTTC. Encoded protein: CSSGEGLAGGPTLF.

The chain links TRBV11-2 to TRBJ2-1, with 10 bases lining up with TRBD2. V dropped 6 bases and J dropped 0; count of bases not matched to a gene: 8. From germline, CDR1 is SGHAT and CDR2 FQNNGV. The CDR3 totals 17 residues. CDR3 nucleotides: TGTGCCAGCAGTTCACTAGCGGGGAGATCCTCCTACAATGAGCAGTTCTTC. It is translated as CASSSLAGRSSYNEQFF.

As regards this clone: Within the sample, other DNA sequences also encode this same CDR3. The rearrangement joins TRBV11-2 to TRBJ1-2; D possibly corresponds to TRBD1 (6 bases). There are 14 residues in the CDR3. Trimming removed 1 base at V and 5 bases at J, with 11 bases between. Germline V gives CDR1 SGHAT, CDR2 FQNNGV. DNA of the CDR3: TGTGCCAGCAGCTTAGGAGGGCAGGGGTATGGCTACACCTTC. As protein: CASSLGGQGYGYTF. The variable domain in full, with the rest retrieved from reference TRBV11-2 and TRBJ1-2, is EAGVAQSPRYKIIEKRQSVAFWCNPISGHATLYWYQQILGQGPKLLIQFQNNGVVDDSQLPKDRFSAERLKGVDSTLKIQPAKLEDSAVYLCASSLGGQGYGYTFGSGTRLTVV.

CDR3 amino acids: CASRRTGTLYGYTF. For the CDR3, the DNA is TGTGCCAGCAGACGGACAGGGACACTATATGGCTACACCTTC. The chain employs TRBV27 and TRBJ1-2; TRBD1 matches 8 bases. Germline CDR1 reads MNHEY; CDR2 reads SMNVEV (reference sequence). V lost 6 bases, J lost 5 bases, and 8 bases stayed unmatched. CDR3 size: 14 residues.

V gene TRBV7-9 combines with J gene TRBJ2-7, with 7 positions matching TRBD1. This CDR3 has 17 amino acids. J lost 5 bases, V lost 6 bases, and 19 bases had no gene match. The germline V gene encodes CDR1 SEHNR and CDR2 FQNEAQ (reference sequence). DNA of the CDR3: TGTGCCAGCAGTCCCCCGGGGTTGACAGCCACAGGGGACGAGCAGTACTTC. Protein: CASSPPGLTATGDEQYF. The full variable domain, its missing parts supplied by reference TRBV7-9 and TRBJ2-7, is DTGVSQNPRHKITKRGQNVTFRCDPISEHNRLYWYRQTLGQGPEFLTYFQNEAQLEKSRLLSDRFSAERPKGSFSTLEIQRTEQGDSAMYLCASSPPGLTATGDEQYFGPGTRLTVT.

CDR3 sequence reads: CASSIDRLAGVRSTDTQYF. CDR3 sequence (DNA): TGTGCCAGTAGTATAGATCGGCTAGCGGGGGTTCGGAGCACAGATACGCAGTATTTT. V gene TRBV19 combines with J gene TRBJ2-3, with 10 bases identical to TRBD2. This CDR3 spans 19 amino acids. Germline lookup yields CDR1 LNHDA and CDR2 SQIVND (reference sequence). Trimming cost V 0 bases and J 0 bases; bases outside gene matches: 9.

V gene TRBV2 combines with J gene TRBJ1-3, with D hard to call. Germline-derived CDR1 and CDR2 are SNHLY and FYNNEI. The ends were cut back, 6 bases at V and 1 base at J, with 16 bases in the middle. The CDR3 runs to 16 residues. CDR3 in DNA: TGTGCCAGCAGGGCCCGGGGAATCAGTTCTGGAAACACCATATATTTT. This codes for CASRARGISSGNTIYF.

This clone was detected a few times. The chain combines TRBV4-2 with TRBJ1-2; 8 bases line up with TRBD1. The V segment lost 3 bases and the J segment 5 bases; nucleotides outside the gene matches: 8. This CDR3 is built from 15 residues. Germline CDR1 is LGHNA and CDR2 is YNFKEQ. The CDR3: CASSHLGQVLYGYTF. In DNA form, the CDR3 reads TGTGCCAGCAGCCATTTGGGACAGGTCCTGTATGGCTACACCTTC.

This clone was picked up a small number of times. This chain connects TRBV4-1 to TRBJ1-2, with D perhaps TRBD1 (5 bases). This CDR3 spans 17 amino acids. CDR1 is MGHRA, CDR2 YSYEKL, per germline. The ends were cut back, 4 bases at V and 3 bases at J, with 21 bases in the middle. The CDR3 DNA is TGCGCCAGCAGCCCGCTAGGGAGGACACCGACCCACTATGGCTACACCTTC. Amino acids: CASSPLGRTPTHYGYTF.

This clone was seen more than once but under ten times. The chain recombines TRBV2 with TRBJ2-7; perhaps TRBD1 as D (5 bases). The ends were cut back, 5 bases at V and 2 bases at J, with 19 bases in the middle. The CDR3 extends over 16 amino acids. Germline V lookup: CDR1 SNHLY, CDR2 FYNNEI. DNA of the CDR3: TGTGCCAGCAGTCAGTTGGGGCTAGTGGACGCCTACGAGCAGTACTTC. It codes for CASSQLGLVDAYEQYF.

The chain uses TRBV6-5 and TRBJ2-2, with 7 bases fitting TRBD2. V dropped 2 bases and J dropped 4; count of bases not matched to a gene: 7. This CDR3 spans 16 amino acids. Germline CDR1 is MNHEY and CDR2 is SVGAGI. The CDR3 sequence is CASSYLVGEGTGELFF. The CDR3 DNA reads TGTGCCAGCAGTTACCTGGTGGGGGAGGGCACCGGGGAGCTGTTTTTT.

This clone was picked up one time. The chain is built from TRBV25-1 and TRBJ2-7; 8 bases map to TRBD1. Trimming cost V 5 bases and J 4 bases; bases outside gene matches: 10. The germline V gene encodes CDR1 MGHDK and CDR2 SYGVNS. The CDR3 runs 15 residues. CDR3 in amino acids: CASSLRGTGPYEQYF. CDR3 nucleotides: TGTGCCAGCAGTCTCCGTGGGACAGGACCTTACGAGCAGTACTTC.

The V gene is TRBV9, the J gene TRBJ1-2; tentatively, D is TRBD1 (5 bases). Germline values: CDR1 SGDLS, CDR2 YYNGEE. This CDR3 spans 15 amino acids. V lost 2 bases, J lost 7 bases, and 18 bases lay in between. CDR3 sequence: CASSVDSGAASGYTF. The CDR3 region has the DNA TGTGCCAGCAGCGTTGACAGCGGGGCAGCTTCTGGCTACACCTTC.

This clone appeared a single time. The rearrangement joins TRBV5-4 to TRBJ2-3; TRBD2 matches 13 bases. In germline, CDR1 is SGHNT, CDR2 YYREEE (reference sequence). CDR3 length: 16 amino acids. The V and J ends lost 2 bases and 3 bases, in that order; junction bases with no gene match: 3. The CDR3 nucleotides are TGTGCCAGCAGCTTTGGGACTAGCGGGAAAACAGATACGCAGTATTTT. Protein: CASSFGTSGKTDTQYF.

This chain uses TRBV6-6 with TRBJ1-4, with TRBD1 matching 7 bases. The V gene end was trimmed by 4 bases and the J gene end by 7 bases; junction bases not matched to a gene: 9. Per germline, CDR1 MNHNY and CDR2 SVGAGI (reference sequence). The CDR3 is made up of 15 amino acids. The CDR3 loop reads CASSFRQGSGEKLFF. Here the CDR3 DNA reads TGTGCCAGCAGTTTCCGACAGGGATCAGGTGAAAAACTGTTTTTT.

The chain uses TRBV7-3 and TRBJ2-1, with a possible D match to TRBD1 (6 bases). The CDR3 has 15 amino acids. Per the germline V gene, CDR1 is SGHTA and CDR2 is FQGTGA. V was shortened by 5 bases and J by 1 base, with 12 bases between the two germline ends. For the CDR3, the DNA is TGTGCCAGCAGCCCCACAGGGCTTTCCTACAATGAGCAGTTCTTC. It encodes CASSPTGLSYNEQFF.

V gene TRBV5-1 combines with J gene TRBJ2-5, with TRBD2 matching over 7 bases. The end of the DNA is better explained by TRBJ2-7, so the J call may be wrong. Germline V CDR1 and CDR2: SGHRS, YFSETQ. The length of the CDR3 is 16 residues. The CDR3 region is CASSLVPGRVSYEQYF. The CDR3 coding sequence is TGCGCCAGCAGCTTGGTCCCGGGGAGGGTCTCCTACGAGCAGTACTTC.

The V and J genes are TRBV7-9 and TRBJ2-1, with a tentative D call TRBD1 (5 bases). The V and J ends lost 5 bases and 0 bases respectively, with 14 bases between them. The V gene's germline CDR1 is SEHNR and CDR2 FQNEAQ (reference sequence). This CDR3 region has 16 residues. DNA for the CDR3: TGTGCCAGCAGCCCGAGAACAGGACGCTCCTACAATGAGCAGTTCTTC. This gives the protein CASSPRTGRSYNEQFF.